This T cell receptor beta chain was sequenced during a study of T cells in women clearing cervical HPV infection. A remark on this clone: The CDR3 extends 3 residues past the end of the read, so its final part is completed from the germline J gene.

All participants had a single incident cervical HPV16 infection, and prevalent HPV16 infections were excluded. V lost 2 bases, J lost 3 bases, and 11 bases lay in between. Germline values: CDR1 MNHNS, CDR2 SASEGT. This CDR3 has 14 amino acids. The method was immunoSEQ multiplex PCR; TCRdb's version includes in-frame clones alone and lacks a portion of them. This repertoire includes approximately 18,000 clones. The sequence came from a woman between 18 and 69 years old with a cervical HPV16 infection that either progressed to CIN3+ or cleared (not recorded which). This chain joins TRBV6-1 and TRBJ2-7, with no clear D. The sample comprised blood buffy coat. CDR3 bases read: TGTGCCAGCAGTGAACGGCTAGGTAGCTACGAG. Amino acids: CASSERLGSYE. The complete CDR3 sequence is CASSERLGSYEQYF.